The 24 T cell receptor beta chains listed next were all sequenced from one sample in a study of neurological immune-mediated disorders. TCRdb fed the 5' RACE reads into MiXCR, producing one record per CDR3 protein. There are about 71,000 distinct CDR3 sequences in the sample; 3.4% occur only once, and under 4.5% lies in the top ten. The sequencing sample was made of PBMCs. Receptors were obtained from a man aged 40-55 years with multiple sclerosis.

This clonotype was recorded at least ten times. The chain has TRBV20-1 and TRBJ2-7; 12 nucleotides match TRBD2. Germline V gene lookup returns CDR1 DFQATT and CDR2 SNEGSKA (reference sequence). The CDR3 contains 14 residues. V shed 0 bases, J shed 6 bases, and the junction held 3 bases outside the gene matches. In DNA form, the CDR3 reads TGCAGTGCTAGAGATGCTAGCGGGAGGGTCGAGCAGTACTTC. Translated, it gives CSARDASGRVEQYF.

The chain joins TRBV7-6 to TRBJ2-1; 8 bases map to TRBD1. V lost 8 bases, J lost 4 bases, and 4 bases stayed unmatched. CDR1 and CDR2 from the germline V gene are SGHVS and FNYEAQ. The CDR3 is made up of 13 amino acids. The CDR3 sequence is CASQDRVYNEQFF. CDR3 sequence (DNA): TGTGCCAGCCAGGACAGGGTATACAATGAGCAGTTCTTC.

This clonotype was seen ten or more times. CDR3 sequence: CASSPRLAGGYEQYF. For the CDR3, the DNA is TGTGCCAGCAGCCCAAGACTAGCGGGAGGCTACGAGCAGTACTTC. The chain recombines TRBV13 with TRBJ2-7, with TRBD2 matching over 13 bases. The CDR3 loop spans 15 amino acids. J lost 3 bases, V lost 5 bases, and 4 bases had no gene match. Germline CDR1 is PRHDT and CDR2 is FYEKMQ (reference sequence).

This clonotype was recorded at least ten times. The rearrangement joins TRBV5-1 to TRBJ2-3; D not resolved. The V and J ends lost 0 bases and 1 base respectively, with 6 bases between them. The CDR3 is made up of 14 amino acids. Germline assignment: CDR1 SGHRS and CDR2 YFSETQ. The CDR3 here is CASSLAGRTDTQYF. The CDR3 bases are TGCGCCAGCAGCTTGGCCGGGCGCACAGATACGCAGTATTTT. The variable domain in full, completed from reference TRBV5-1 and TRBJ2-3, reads KAGVTQTPRYLIKTRGQQVTLSCSPISGHRSVSWYQQTPGQGLQFLFEYFSETQRNKGNFPGRFSGRQFSNSRSEMNVSTLELGDSALYLCASSLAGRTDTQYFGPGTRLTVL.

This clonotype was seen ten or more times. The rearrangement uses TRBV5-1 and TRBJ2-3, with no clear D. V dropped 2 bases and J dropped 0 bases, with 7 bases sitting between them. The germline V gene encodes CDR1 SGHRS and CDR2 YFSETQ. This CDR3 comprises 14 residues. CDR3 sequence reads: CASSFDGSTDTQYF. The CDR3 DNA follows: TGCGCCAGCAGCTTTGACGGGAGCACAGATACGCAGTATTTT.

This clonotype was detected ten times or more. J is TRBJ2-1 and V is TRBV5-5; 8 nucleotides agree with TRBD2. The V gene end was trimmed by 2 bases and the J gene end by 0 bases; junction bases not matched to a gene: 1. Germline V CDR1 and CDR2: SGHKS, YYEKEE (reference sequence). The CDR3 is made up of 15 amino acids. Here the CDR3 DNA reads TGTGCCAGCAGCTTCAGCGGGGGCTCCTACAATGAGCAGTTCTTC. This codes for CASSFSGGSYNEQFF.

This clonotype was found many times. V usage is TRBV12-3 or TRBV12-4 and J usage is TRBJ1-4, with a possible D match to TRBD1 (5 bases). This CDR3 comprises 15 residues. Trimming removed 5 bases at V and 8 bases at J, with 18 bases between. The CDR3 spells CASSPPRAGQEKLFF. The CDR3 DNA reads TGTGCCAGCAGTCCCCCCAGGGCGGGCCAGGAAAAACTGTTTTTT.

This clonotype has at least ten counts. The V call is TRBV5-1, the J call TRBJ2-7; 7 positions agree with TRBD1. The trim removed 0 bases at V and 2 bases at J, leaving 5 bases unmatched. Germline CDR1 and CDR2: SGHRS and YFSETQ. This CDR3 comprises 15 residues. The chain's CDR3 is CASSLEGTEAYEQYF. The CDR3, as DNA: TGCGCCAGCAGCTTGGAGGGGACAGAAGCCTACGAGCAGTACTTC.

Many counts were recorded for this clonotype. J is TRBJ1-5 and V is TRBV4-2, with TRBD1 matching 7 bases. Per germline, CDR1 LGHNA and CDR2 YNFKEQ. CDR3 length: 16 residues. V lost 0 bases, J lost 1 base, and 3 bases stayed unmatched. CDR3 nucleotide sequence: TGTGCCAGCAGCCAAGAAGGGGGCCAGAGCAATCAGCCCCAGCATTTT. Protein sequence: CASSQEGGQSNQPQHF.

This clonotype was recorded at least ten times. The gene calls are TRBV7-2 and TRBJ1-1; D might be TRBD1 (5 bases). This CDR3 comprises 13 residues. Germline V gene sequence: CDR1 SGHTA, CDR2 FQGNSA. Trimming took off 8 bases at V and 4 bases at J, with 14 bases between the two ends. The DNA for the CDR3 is TGTGCCAGCCTGGGGCGGGGAGGCACTGAAGCTTTCTTT. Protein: CASLGRGGTEAFF.

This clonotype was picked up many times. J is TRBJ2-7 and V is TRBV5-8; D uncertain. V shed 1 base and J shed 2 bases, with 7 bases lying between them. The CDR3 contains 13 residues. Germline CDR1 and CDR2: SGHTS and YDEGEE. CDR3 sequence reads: CASSLRSAYEQYF. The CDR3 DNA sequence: TGTGCCAGCAGCTTGAGGTCGGCCTACGAGCAGTACTTC.

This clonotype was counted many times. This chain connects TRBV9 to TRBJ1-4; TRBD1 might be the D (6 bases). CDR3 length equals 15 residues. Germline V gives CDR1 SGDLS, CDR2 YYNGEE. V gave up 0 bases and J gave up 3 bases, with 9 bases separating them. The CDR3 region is CASSVADRANEKLFF. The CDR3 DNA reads TGTGCCAGCAGCGTAGCGGACAGAGCTAATGAAAAACTGTTTTTT.

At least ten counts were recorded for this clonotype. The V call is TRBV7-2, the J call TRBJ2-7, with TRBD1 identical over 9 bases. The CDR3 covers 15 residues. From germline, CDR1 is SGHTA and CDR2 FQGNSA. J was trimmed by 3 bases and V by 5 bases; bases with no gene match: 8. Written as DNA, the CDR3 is TGTGCCAGCAGCCAACAGGGGGCCCTCCACTACGAGCAGTACTTC. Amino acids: CASSQQGALHYEQYF. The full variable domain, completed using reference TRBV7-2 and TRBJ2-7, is GAGVSQSPSNKVTEKGKDVELRCDPISGHTALYWYRQSLGQGLEFLIYFQGNSAPDKSGLPSDRFSAERTGGSVSTLTIQRTQQEDSAVYLCASSQQGALHYEQYFGPGTRLTVT.

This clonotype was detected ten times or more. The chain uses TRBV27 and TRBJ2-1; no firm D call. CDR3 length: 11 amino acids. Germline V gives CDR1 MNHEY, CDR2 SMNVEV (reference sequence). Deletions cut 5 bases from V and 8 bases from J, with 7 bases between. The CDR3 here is CASSGWDEQFF. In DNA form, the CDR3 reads TGTGCCAGCAGTGGTTGGGATGAGCAGTTCTTC.

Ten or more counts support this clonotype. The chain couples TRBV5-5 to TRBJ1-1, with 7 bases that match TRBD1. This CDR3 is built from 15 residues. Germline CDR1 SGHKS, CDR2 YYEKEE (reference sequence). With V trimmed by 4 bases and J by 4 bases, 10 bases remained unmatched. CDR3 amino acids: CASSPTGKGGTEAFF. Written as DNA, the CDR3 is TGTGCCAGCAGCCCGACAGGGAAGGGGGGCACTGAAGCTTTCTTT.

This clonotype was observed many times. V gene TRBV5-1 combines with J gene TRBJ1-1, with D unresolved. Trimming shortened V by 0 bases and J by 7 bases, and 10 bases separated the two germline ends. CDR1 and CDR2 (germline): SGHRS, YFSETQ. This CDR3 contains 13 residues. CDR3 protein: CASSLGGPFEAFF. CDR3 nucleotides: TGCGCCAGCAGCTTGGGTGGACCCTTTGAAGCTTTCTTT.

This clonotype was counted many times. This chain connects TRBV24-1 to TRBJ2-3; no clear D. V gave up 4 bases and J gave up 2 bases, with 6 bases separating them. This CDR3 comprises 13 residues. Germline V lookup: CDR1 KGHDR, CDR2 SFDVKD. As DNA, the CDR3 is TGTGCCACCAGTGACACCTACACAGATACGCAGTATTTT. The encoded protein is CATSDTYTDTQYF.

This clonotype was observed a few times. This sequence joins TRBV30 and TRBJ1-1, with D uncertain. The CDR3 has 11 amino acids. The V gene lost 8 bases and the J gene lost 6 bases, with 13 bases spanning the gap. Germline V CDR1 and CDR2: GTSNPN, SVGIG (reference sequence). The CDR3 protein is CAASEVAEAFF. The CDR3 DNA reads TGTGCCGCCTCCGAGGTAGCTGAAGCTTTCTTT.

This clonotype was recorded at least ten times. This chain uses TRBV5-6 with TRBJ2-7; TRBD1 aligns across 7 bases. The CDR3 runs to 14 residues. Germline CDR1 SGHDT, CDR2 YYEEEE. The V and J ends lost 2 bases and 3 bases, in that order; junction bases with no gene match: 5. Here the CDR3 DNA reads TGTGCCAGCAGCTTAGGACAGGCCCTCTACGAGCAGTACTTC. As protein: CASSLGQALYEQYF.

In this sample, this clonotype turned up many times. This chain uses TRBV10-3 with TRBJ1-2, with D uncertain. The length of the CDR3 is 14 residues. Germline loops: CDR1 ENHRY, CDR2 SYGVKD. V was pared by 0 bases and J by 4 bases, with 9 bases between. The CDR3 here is CAISESAALYGYTF. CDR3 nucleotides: TGTGCCATCAGTGAGTCAGCCGCGCTCTATGGCTACACCTTC.

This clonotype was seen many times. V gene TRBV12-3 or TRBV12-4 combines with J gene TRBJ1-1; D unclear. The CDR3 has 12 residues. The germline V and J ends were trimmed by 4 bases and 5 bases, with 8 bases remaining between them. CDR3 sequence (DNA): TGTGCCAGCAGTTCCCGATTGACTGAAGCTTTCTTT. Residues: CASSSRLTEAFF.

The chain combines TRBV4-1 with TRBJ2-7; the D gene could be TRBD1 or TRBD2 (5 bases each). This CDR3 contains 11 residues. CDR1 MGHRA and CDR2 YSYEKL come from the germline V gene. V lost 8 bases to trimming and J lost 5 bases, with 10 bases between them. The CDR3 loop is CASGGTDEQYF. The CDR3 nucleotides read TGCGCCAGCGGGGGAACAGACGAGCAGTACTTC.

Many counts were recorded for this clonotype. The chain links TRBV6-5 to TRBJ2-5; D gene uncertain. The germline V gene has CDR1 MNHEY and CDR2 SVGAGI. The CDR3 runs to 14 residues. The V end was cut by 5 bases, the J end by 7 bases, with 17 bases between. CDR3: CASSLLQPSGTQYF. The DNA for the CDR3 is TGTGCCAGCAGTCTCCTACAACCTTCGGGGACCCAGTACTTC.

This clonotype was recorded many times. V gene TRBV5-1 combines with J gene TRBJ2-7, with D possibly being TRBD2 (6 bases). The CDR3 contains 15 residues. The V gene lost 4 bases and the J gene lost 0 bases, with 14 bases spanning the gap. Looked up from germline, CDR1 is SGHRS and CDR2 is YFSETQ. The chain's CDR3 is CASSLRDLSSYEQYF. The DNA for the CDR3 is TGCGCCAGCAGCCTCCGGGACTTGAGCTCCTACGAGCAGTACTTC.